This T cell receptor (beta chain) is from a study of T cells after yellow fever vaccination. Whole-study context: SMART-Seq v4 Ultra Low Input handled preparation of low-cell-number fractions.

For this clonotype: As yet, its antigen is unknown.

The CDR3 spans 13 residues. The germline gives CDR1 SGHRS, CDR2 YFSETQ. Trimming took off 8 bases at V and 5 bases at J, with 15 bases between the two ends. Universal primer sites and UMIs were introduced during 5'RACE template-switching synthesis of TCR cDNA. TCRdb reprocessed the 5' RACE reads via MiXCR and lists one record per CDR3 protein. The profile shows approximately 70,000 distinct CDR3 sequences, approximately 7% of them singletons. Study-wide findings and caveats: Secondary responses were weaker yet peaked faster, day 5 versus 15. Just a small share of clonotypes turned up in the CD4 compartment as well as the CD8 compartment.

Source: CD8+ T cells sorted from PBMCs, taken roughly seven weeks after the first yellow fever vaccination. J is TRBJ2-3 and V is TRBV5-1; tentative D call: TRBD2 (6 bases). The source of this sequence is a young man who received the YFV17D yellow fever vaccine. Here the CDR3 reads CASEGGEGDTQYF. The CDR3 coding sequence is TGCGCCAGTGAAGGCGGGGAAGGAGATACGCAGTATTTT.